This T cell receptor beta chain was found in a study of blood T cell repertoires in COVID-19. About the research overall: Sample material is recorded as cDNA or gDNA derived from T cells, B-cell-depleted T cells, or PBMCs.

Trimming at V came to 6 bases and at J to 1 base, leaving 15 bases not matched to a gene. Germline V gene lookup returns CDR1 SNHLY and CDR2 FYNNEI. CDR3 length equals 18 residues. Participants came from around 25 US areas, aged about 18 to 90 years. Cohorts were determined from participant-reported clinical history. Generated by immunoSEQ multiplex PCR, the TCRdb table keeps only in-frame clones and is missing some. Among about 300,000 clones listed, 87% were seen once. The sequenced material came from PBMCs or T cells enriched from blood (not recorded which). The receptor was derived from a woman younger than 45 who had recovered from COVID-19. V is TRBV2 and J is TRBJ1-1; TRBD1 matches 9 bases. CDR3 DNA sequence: TGTGCCAGCAGGGGACCCGGGACAGGGATTCGGGGGAACACTGAAGCTTTCTTT. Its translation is CASRGPGTGIRGNTEAFF.